This T cell receptor beta chain was sequenced during a study of metastatic and nonmetastatic thyroid tumors. Turning to the study itself: Samples came from malignant and benign thyroid patients, and repertoires were compared across blood and tumor or nodule tissue.

Via MiXCR, TCRdb re-called the PCR reads. The top ten hold 20% to 25% of the sample, which has 8,000 to 10,000 clones, 35% to 45% seen once. The CDR3 has 15 amino acids. V lost 4 bases and J lost 5; bases outside the gene matches: 7. Germline loops: CDR1 LNHDA, CDR2 SQIVND (reference sequence). No treatment had been given to any patient before thyroid surgery. The sequencing input was tumor tissue. The TCR was taken from a female donor with papillary thyroid cancer or a benign thyroid nodule (not recorded which). Some clones in this sample may be carry-over from other donors' samples. The chain carries TRBV19 and TRBJ2-2; 7 bases align to TRBD2. The CDR3 sequence: CASSSGLSGTGELFF. CDR3 sequence (DNA): TGTGCCAGTAGTAGCGGACTTAGCGGGACCGGGGAGCTGTTTTTT. The full variable domain, with the rest looked up from reference TRBV19 and TRBJ2-2, is DGGITQSPKYLFRKEGQNVTLSCEQNLNHDAMYWYRQDPGQGLRLIYYSQIVNDFQKGDIAEGYSVSREKKESFPLTVTSAQKNPTAFYLCASSSGLSGTGELFFGEGSRLTVL.